Listed below are T cell receptor beta chains from one sample, sequenced in a study of metastatic and nonmetastatic thyroid tumors. TCRdb re-analyzed the PCR reads using MiXCR. This sample has tens of thousands of clones, with roughly 25% found just once. The material sequenced was tumor tissue. These receptors were taken from a male donor with papillary thyroid cancer or a benign thyroid nodule (not recorded which). Some clones in this sample may be carry-over from other donors' samples. The CDR3 runs from the conserved cysteine through the conserved F or W. Fields, in order: clone size, V gene, J gene, D gene, CDR3 protein. The D gene is left open where the match is weak. Not every row has a clone size; where given, it reads once, few, many or a size class.

>few|TRBV15|TRBJ1-5|-
CATSTIGQPRHF
>medium-sized|TRBV28|TRBJ2-7|TRBD1
CASSWTGGEQYF
>few|TRBV3-1|TRBJ1-5|-
CTSSHGIRDGGNNQPQHF
>medium-sized|TRBV6-1|TRBJ1-6|-
CASSSGRMNSPLHF
>many|TRBV12-3/TRBV12-4|TRBJ2-2|-
CASSRGGDAGELFF
>many|TRBV6-1|TRBJ2-7|TRBD2
CASRGGLAGATYEQYF
>medium-sized|TRBV12-3/TRBV12-4|TRBJ2-7|TRBD1
CASRRGQGQVVYF
>once|TRBV11-2|TRBJ2-1|-
CVSSLEPGAARGQFF
>medium-sized|TRBV20-1|TRBJ2-7|-
CSAREGRGLAYEQYF
>-|TRBV15|TRBJ1-1|-
CATSSASSVRKGEAFF
>many|TRBV20-1|TRBJ2-3|TRBD1
CSAPRTGRPDTQYF
>many|TRBV3-1|TRBJ2-1|TRBD2
CASSQSGRDDEQFF
>many|TRBV20-1|TRBJ1-1|-
CSGGSLGTEAFF
>-|TRBV9|TRBJ2-3|TRBD2
CASSVDSGGAGDTQYF
>many|TRBV11-1|TRBJ2-1|TRBD2
CASSPGTSDEQFF
>many|TRBV3-1|TRBJ1-5|-
CASSATGNQPQHF
>-|TRBV20-1|TRBJ1-5|TRBD1
CSARAPTGLGNQPQHF
>many|TRBV5-1|TRBJ2-5|-
CASSPGRGAQETQYF
>many|TRBV27|TRBJ2-2|TRBD1
CASRLQGAGELFF
>many|TRBV7-8|TRBJ2-6|TRBD2
CASSLQGLDLSGANVLTF
>many|TRBV4-3|TRBJ1-2|-
CASSQIRGTGYTF
>many|TRBV9|TRBJ1-2|-
CASSVGGSNYGYTF
>-|TRBV15|TRBJ2-1|TRBD2
CATSRLRDYSYNDQFF
>many|TRBV6-1|TRBJ1-5|TRBD1
CASSELPGGGNQPQHF
>few|TRBV19|TRBJ2-7|-
CASSRYGEDPLEQYF
>many|TRBV19|TRBJ2-3|TRBD1
CASSIAGRGTGLTDTQYF
>many|TRBV4-3|TRBJ2-7|TRBD2
CASSHGAGASYEQYF
>-|TRBV24-1|TRBJ2-7|-
CATSDPGSYEQYF
>many|TRBV6-6|TRBJ2-5|TRBD2
CASSYPRTSGRASKETQYF